The sequence of this TCR beta chain was determined in a study of blood T cell repertoires in COVID-19. The CDR3 has 15 residues. Between the trimmed V and J ends, which lost 4 bases and 6 bases, there was a span of 15 bases. From germline, CDR1 is MNHEY and CDR2 SVGEGT. Produced via immunoSEQ multiplex PCR; TCRdb's table is partial and in-frame only. The sample yields about 92,000 clones, 70% to 85% seen once. The V call is TRBV6-2 or TRBV6-3, the J call TRBJ1-4, with D perhaps TRBD1 (5 bases). This TCR was recovered from a human donor in a cohort sampled during active COVID-19. Material for sequencing was peripheral blood. Written as DNA, the CDR3 is TGTGCCAGCAGTTTACAGGCAAGAATTTATGAAAAACTGTTTTTT. This sequence encodes CASSLQARIYEKLFF.